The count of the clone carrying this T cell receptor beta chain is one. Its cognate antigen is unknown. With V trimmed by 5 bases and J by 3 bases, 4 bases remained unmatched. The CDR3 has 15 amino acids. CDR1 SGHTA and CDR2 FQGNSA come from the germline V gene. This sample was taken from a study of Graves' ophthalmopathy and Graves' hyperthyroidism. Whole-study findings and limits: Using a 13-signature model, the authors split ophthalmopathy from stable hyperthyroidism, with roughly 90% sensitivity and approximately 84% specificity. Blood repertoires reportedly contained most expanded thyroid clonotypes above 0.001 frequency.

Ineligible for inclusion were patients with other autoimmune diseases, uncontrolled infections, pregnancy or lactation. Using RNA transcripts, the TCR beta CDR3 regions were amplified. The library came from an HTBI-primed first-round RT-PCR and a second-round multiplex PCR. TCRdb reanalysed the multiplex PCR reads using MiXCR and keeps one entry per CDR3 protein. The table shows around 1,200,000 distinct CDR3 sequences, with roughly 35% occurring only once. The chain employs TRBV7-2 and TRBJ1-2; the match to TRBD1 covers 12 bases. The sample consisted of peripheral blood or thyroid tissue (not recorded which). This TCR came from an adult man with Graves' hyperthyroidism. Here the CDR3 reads CASSRGQGADYGYTF. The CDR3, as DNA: TGTGCCAGCAGCAGGGGACAGGGGGCCGACTATGGCTACACCTTC. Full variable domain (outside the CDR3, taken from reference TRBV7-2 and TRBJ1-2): GAGVSQSPSNKVTEKGKDVELRCDPISGHTALYWYRQSLGQGLEFLIYFQGNSAPDKSGLPSDRFSAERTGGSVSTLTIQRTQQEDSAVYLCASSRGQGADYGYTFGSGTRLTVV.